This TCR beta chain was captured by sequencing in a study of STAT3 mutations in large granular lymphocyte leukemia. Notes on the study in general: Every T-LGLL patient had at least one immunodominant TCRbeta clonotype. Treatment regimens differed across patients between samplings. In about 30% of the 18 patients, new TCR clonotypes emerged after therapy. No sample exists from the first appearance of each clone.

Trimming stripped 3 bases from V and 4 bases from J, with 12 bases between. Germline V gene lookup returns CDR1 KGHSH and CDR2 LQKENI. CDR3 length equals 15 residues. Generated by immunoSEQ multiplex PCR, the TCRdb table keeps only in-frame clones and is missing some. Here the sample spans about 15,000 clones, about 90% being singletons. On this clone: Its antigen is not known.

The sequenced material came from peripheral blood mononuclear cells. V is TRBV18 and J is TRBJ2-2; D is uncertain. The source of this sequence is a woman aged 45 to 65 with T-cell large granular lymphocyte leukemia. Some clones in this sample may be carry-over from other donors' samples. CDR3 in amino acids: CASSPEKGRTGELFF. DNA for the CDR3: TGTGCCAGCTCACCGGAGAAAGGACGCACCGGGGAGCTGTTTTTT.